The sequence of this T cell receptor beta chain was determined in a study of post-analysis software for immune sequencing data. Overall study results and limits: In patients, five TRBV segments were more frequent than in controls, with TRBV5-6, TRBV5-1 and TRBV20-1 among them.

The library was made from cDNA and included unique molecular identifiers. Input amounts of 1 to 10 million T cells were used. These gave approximately 500,000 cDNA molecules, so each molecule approximated one T cell. TCRdb recomputed calls from the PCR reads with MiXCR, one row per CDR3 protein. The table records roughly 800,000 distinct CDR3 sequences, about 43% of them present only once. As regards this clonotype: Its target is unknown.

CDR3 length: 14 residues. The germline gives CDR1 LNHNV, CDR2 YYDKDF (reference sequence). Deletions cut 0 bases from V and 1 base from J, with 6 bases between. The V gene is TRBV15, the J gene TRBJ1-1; the D is unclear. The sample comprised blood. The sequence was obtained from a girl aged 10 to 17 with multiple sclerosis. The CDR3 nucleotides are TGTGCCACCAGCAGAGACAGAACGAACACTGAAGCTTTCTTT. This encodes CATSRDRTNTEAFF.